This TCR beta chain was sequenced for a study of cytomegalovirus exposure and HLA in healthy donors. The germline V gene encodes CDR1 SGDLS and CDR2 YYNGEE. Deletions cut 0 bases from V and 0 bases from J, with 4 bases between. CDR3 size: 15 residues. Study results and caveats: The tendency of first-cohort TCR clusters to co-occur in the 100 to 150 validation repertoires emerged from a later analysis.

Sequencing was performed with immunoSEQ multiplex PCR; in TCRdb, only in-frame clones are kept and a portion is missing. The sample carries fewer than 150,000 clones, 70% to 85% recorded once. Regarding this clone: Its antigen is not identified.

The sequenced material came from PBMCs. The V gene is TRBV9, the J gene TRBJ2-6; unclear D gene. The origin of this receptor is a young man in good health and CMV-seropositive. DNA of the CDR3: TGTGCCAGCAGCGTAGGGAGCTCTGGGGCCAACGTCCTGACTTTC. It specifies CASSVGSSGANVLTF.